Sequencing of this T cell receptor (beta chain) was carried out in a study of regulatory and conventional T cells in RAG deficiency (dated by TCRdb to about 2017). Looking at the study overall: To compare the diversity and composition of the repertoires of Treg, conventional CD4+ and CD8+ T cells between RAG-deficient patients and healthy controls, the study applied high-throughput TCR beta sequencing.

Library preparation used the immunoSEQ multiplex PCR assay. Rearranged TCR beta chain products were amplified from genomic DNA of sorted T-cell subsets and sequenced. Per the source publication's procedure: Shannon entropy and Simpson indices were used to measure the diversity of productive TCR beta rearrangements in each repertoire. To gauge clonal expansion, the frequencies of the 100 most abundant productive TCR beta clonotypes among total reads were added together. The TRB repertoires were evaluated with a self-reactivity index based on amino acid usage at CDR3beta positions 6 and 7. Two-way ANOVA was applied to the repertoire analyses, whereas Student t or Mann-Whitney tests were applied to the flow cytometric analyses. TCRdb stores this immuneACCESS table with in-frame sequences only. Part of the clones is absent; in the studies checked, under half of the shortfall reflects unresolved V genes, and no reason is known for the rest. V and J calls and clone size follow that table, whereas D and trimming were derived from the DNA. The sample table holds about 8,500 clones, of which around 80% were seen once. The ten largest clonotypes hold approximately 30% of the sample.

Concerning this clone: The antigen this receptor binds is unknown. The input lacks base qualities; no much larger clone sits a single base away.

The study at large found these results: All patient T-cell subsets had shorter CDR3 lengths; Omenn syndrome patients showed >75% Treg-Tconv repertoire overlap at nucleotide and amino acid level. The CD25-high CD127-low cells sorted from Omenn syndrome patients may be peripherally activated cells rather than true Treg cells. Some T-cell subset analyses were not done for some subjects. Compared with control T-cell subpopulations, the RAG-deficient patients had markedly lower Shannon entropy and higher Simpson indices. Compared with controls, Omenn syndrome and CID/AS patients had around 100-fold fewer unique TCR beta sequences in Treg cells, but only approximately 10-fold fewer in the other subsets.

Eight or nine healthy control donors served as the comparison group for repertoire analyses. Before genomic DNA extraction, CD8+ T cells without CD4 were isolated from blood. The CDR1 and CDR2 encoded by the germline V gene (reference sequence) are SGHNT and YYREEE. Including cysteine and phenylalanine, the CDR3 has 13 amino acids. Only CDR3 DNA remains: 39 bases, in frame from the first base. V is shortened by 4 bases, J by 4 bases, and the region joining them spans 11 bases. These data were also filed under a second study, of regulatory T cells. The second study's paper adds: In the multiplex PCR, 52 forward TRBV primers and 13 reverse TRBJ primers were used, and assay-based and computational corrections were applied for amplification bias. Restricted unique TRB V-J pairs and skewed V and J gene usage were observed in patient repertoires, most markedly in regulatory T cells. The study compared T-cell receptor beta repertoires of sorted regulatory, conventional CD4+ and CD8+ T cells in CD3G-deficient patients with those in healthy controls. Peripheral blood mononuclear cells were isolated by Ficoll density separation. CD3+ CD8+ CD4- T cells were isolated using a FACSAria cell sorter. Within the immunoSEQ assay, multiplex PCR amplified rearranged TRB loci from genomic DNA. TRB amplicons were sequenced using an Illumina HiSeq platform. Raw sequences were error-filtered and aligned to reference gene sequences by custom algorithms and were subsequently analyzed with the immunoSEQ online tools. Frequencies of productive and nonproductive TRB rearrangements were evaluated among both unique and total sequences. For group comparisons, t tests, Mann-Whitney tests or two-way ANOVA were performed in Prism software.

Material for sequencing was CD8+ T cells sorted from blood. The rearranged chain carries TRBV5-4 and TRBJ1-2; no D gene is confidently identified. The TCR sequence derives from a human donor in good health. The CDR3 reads CASSPEGSYGYTF. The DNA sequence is TGTGCCAGCAGCCCGGAAGGATCCTATGGCTACACCTTC.